The 19 T cell receptor beta chains below come from one sample, sequenced in a study of T cells in Graves' hyperthyroidism and ophthalmopathy. The investigators amplified TCR beta CDR3 regions from RNA transcripts. In the first-round RT-PCR of the TCR CDR3, the HTBI primer set was used. TCRdb processed the multiplex PCR reads anew with MiXCR; each CDR3 protein has one entry. The table includes more than 500,000 distinct CDR3 sequences, 12% to 15% detected once. Sequenced material: blood. The receptors come from a woman in her thirties or forties with Graves' hyperthyroidism.

The CDR3 spells CASSQGTGRDSPLHF. The CDR3 DNA reads TGCGCCAGCAGCCAGGGGACAGGGCGGGATTCACCCCTCCACTTT. The V gene is TRBV4-1, the J gene TRBJ1-6; TRBD1 aligns across 9 bases. Looked up from germline, CDR1 is MGHRA and CDR2 is YSYEKL. V shed 3 bases, J shed 8 bases, and the junction held 5 bases outside the gene matches. The CDR3 contains 15 residues.

A note on this clonotype: Given a much more abundant clone one base away, this may be a read error. This rearrangement joins TRBV7-9 to TRBJ1-1; no firm D call. The CDR3 loop spans 12 amino acids. Between the trimmed V and J ends, which lost 4 bases and 3 bases, there was a span of 6 bases. Germline V lookup: CDR1 SEHNR, CDR2 FQNEAQ (reference sequence). The CDR3 here is CASSSEYTEAFF. CDR3 bases: TGTGCCAGCAGCTCCGAGTACACTGAAGCTTTCTTT.

In its sample, this clonotype was seen many times. The V and J genes are TRBV28 and TRBJ1-5, with D possibly being TRBD1 (5 bases). This CDR3 has 15 amino acids. Trimming shortened V by 6 bases and J by 3 bases, and 15 bases separated the two germline ends. Germline CDR1 MDHEN, CDR2 SYDVKM. CDR3 in DNA: TGTGCCAGCAGAGCCCAGGGACCCATCAATCAGCCCCAGCATTTT. This sequence encodes CASRAQGPINQPQHF.

The V and J genes are TRBV4-2 and TRBJ2-2; TRBD1 matches at 12 bases. Unmatched junction bases numbered 10, after V lost 1 base and J lost 4 bases. The CDR3 extends over 19 amino acids. Per the germline V gene, CDR1 is LGHNA and CDR2 is YNFKEQ. The CDR3 loop is CASSQGGEGTGGFTGELFF. CDR3 DNA: TGTGCCAGCAGCCAAGGGGGAGAAGGGACAGGGGGCTTCACCGGGGAGCTGTTTTTT.

This clonotype occurred many times. The chain links TRBV7-8 to TRBJ2-1, with TRBD2 as a possible D gene (5 bases). Per germline, CDR1 SGHVS and CDR2 FQNEAQ. Trimming pared 2 bases from V and 4 bases from J, leaving 9 bases between. This CDR3 has 14 amino acids. The CDR3 region is CASSLLAVYNEQFF. In DNA form, the CDR3 reads TGTGCCAGCAGCTTACTAGCCGTTTACAATGAGCAGTTCTTC.

The rearrangement joins TRBV2 to TRBJ2-1; possibly TRBD1 or TRBD2 for D (5 bases each). The CDR3 is 17 residues long. V lost 6 bases and J lost 5, with 23 bases in between. CDR1 and CDR2 (germline): SNHLY, FYNNEI. The CDR3 sequence: CASRAITGLAGDNEQFF. DNA of the CDR3: TGTGCCAGCAGAGCTATAACAGGACTTGCCGGAGACAATGAGCAGTTCTTC.

At least ten counts were recorded for this clonotype. The chain is built from TRBV7-3 and TRBJ2-5; possibly TRBD1 or TRBD2 for D (6 bases each). The germline V and J ends were trimmed by 2 bases and 2 bases, with 12 bases remaining between them. The germline CDR1 and CDR2 sequences are SGHTA and FQGTGA. CDR3 size: 15 residues. CDR3 region: CASSLDGGSQETQYF. In DNA, the CDR3 is TGTGCCAGCAGCTTAGACGGGGGCTCACAAGAGACCCAGTACTTC. Drawing the rest from reference TRBV7-3 and TRBJ2-5, the complete variable domain is GAGVSQTPSNKVTEKGKYVELRCDPISGHTALYWYRQSLGQGPEFLIYFQGTGAADDSGLPNDRFFAVRPEGSVSTLKIQRTERGDSAVYLCASSLDGGSQETQYFGPGTRLLVL.

In this sample, this clonotype turned up many times. This chain joins TRBV5-1 and TRBJ2-3; D remains ambiguous. This CDR3 is 15 amino acids long. The germline V and J ends were trimmed by 1 base and 2 bases, with 11 bases remaining between them. In germline, CDR1 is SGHRS, CDR2 YFSETQ. The CDR3 is CASSLNHHNTDTQYF. Here the CDR3 DNA reads TGCGCCAGCAGCTTGAACCACCACAACACAGATACGCAGTATTTT. Supplemented by reference TRBV5-1 and TRBJ2-3, the full variable domain reads KAGVTQTPRYLIKTRGQQVTLSCSPISGHRSVSWYQQTPGQGLQFLFEYFSETQRNKGNFPGRFSGRQFSNSRSEMNVSTLELGDSALYLCASSLNHHNTDTQYFGPGTRLTVL.

This clonotype has a count of ten or more. J is TRBJ2-1 and V is TRBV29-1, with D possibly matching TRBD2 (10 bases). This CDR3 has 20 amino acids. CDR1 SQVTM and CDR2 ANQGSEA come from the germline V gene. V was shortened by 2 bases and J by 3 bases, with 29 bases between the two germline ends. The DNA of the CDR3 is TGCAGCGTTGAATCTACAGGGGGCCAGCGGGAGGGCTTAAACTACAATGAGCAGTTCTTC. Amino acids: CSVESTGGQREGLNYNEQFF.

This clonotype occurred many times. CDR3 sequence (DNA): TGTGCCAGCAGCGTAAATCCGGGGGAAAAACTGTTTTTT. Protein: CASSVNPGEKLFF. The rearrangement links TRBV9 to TRBJ1-4, with D uncertain. In germline, CDR1 is SGDLS, CDR2 YYNGEE. Trimming stripped 1 base from V and 8 bases from J, with 9 bases between. The CDR3 consists of 13 residues. Combining the CDR3 with reference TRBV9 and TRBJ1-4 gives the whole variable domain DSGVTQTPKHLITATGQRVTLRCSPRSGDLSVYWYQQSLDQGLQFLIQYYNGEERAKGNILERFSAQQFPDLHSELNLSSLELGDSALYFCASSVNPGEKLFFGSGTQLSVL.

This clonotype was seen repeatedly, ten times or more. The CDR3 region has the DNA TGTGCCAGCAGCCCAAGGACGCCTAACTCCTACGAGCAGTACTTC. Encoded protein: CASSPRTPNSYEQYF. The chain uses TRBV7-2 and TRBJ2-7; no clear D gene. The ends were cut back, 5 bases at V and 0 bases at J, with 14 bases in the middle. This CDR3 contains 15 residues. Per germline, CDR1 SGHTA and CDR2 FQGNSA.

Many counts were recorded for this clonotype. The chain links TRBV29-1 to TRBJ1-1, with D tentatively TRBD1 (6 bases). Germline V gene data show CDR1 as SQVTM and CDR2 as ANQGSEA. This CDR3 is 11 amino acids long. With 4 bases removed from V and 6 bases from J, the gap between germline ends came to 9 bases. The CDR3 protein is CSVGRGAEAFF. The CDR3 nucleotides read TGCAGCGTTGGAAGGGGGGCTGAAGCTTTCTTT.

This clonotype was detected many times. The chain uses TRBV27 and TRBJ2-5; D tentatively reads TRBD1 or TRBD2 (7 bases each). CDR1 and CDR2 from the germline V gene are MNHEY and SMNVEV (reference sequence). The germline V and J ends were trimmed by 4 bases and 2 bases, with 11 bases remaining between them. The CDR3 consists of 14 residues. CDR3 in amino acids: CASSSAGQQETQYF. In nucleotides, the CDR3 is TGTGCCAGCAGTTCAGCGGGACAGCAAGAGACCCAGTACTTC.

This clonotype occurred many times. The chain recombines TRBV6-2 or TRBV6-3 with TRBJ1-1, with D possibly matching TRBD1 (6 bases). The CDR3 sequence is 14 residues long. Per the germline V gene, CDR1 is MNHEY and CDR2 is SVGEGT. The germline V and J ends were trimmed by 6 bases and 1 base, with 12 bases remaining between them. CDR3 region: CASSHKTGNTEAFF. The CDR3 DNA is TGTGCCAGCAGCCATAAGACAGGGAACACTGAAGCTTTCTTT.

The rearrangement joins TRBV5-1 to TRBJ2-2; the match to TRBD1 covers 11 bases. CDR1 is SGHRS and CDR2 is YFSETQ in the germline V gene. After removal of 4 bases from V and 5 bases from J, the junction contained 4 bases not matched to a gene. The CDR3 is made up of 15 amino acids. The CDR3 DNA reads TGCGCCAGCAGCGGCCGGGACAGGGGGACCGGGGAGCTGTTTTTT. It translates to CASSGRDRGTGELFF.

The rearrangement joins TRBV29-1 to TRBJ1-5, with 7 bases identical to TRBD1. With V trimmed by 2 bases and J by 2 bases, 3 bases remained unmatched. Germline V CDR1 and CDR2: SQVTM, ANQGSEA. The CDR3 runs to 14 residues. The CDR3 is CSVETGQGNQPQHF. Written as DNA, the CDR3 is TGCAGCGTTGAAACAGGACAGGGCAATCAGCCCCAGCATTTT.

This clonotype was observed many times. This chain uses TRBV7-8 with TRBJ1-5; possible D gene TRBD1, 6 bases. The germline V and J ends were trimmed by 7 bases and 1 base, with 14 bases remaining between them. Germline V gene sequence: CDR1 SGHVS, CDR2 FQNEAQ. This CDR3 spans 15 amino acids. CDR3 sequence reads: CASTLGGGSNQPQHF. The CDR3 nucleotides are TGTGCCAGCACCCTGGGGGGCGGGAGCAATCAGCCCCAGCATTTT.

This clonotype showed up just a few times. This rearrangement joins TRBV25-1 to TRBJ2-3; tentative D call: TRBD2 (6 bases). This CDR3 is built from 17 residues. CDR1 and CDR2 (germline): MGHDK, SYGVNS. V was clipped by 0 bases and J by 1 base, with 14 bases between them. The CDR3 nucleotides are TGTGCCAGCAGTGAATATCCGGGGGATGGCGGCACAGATACGCAGTATTTT. As protein: CASSEYPGDGGTDTQYF.

The chain carries TRBV7-8 and TRBJ1-5; 7 bases agree with TRBD1. The CDR3 consists of 19 residues. Germline V gene sequence: CDR1 SGHVS, CDR2 FQNEAQ. V was clipped by 2 bases and J by 2 bases; unmatched bases: 15. The CDR3 loop is CASSLRTKTGLQGNQPQHF. The CDR3 region has the DNA TGTGCCAGCAGCTTAAGAACAAAGACAGGGCTTCAGGGCAATCAGCCCCAGCATTTT.